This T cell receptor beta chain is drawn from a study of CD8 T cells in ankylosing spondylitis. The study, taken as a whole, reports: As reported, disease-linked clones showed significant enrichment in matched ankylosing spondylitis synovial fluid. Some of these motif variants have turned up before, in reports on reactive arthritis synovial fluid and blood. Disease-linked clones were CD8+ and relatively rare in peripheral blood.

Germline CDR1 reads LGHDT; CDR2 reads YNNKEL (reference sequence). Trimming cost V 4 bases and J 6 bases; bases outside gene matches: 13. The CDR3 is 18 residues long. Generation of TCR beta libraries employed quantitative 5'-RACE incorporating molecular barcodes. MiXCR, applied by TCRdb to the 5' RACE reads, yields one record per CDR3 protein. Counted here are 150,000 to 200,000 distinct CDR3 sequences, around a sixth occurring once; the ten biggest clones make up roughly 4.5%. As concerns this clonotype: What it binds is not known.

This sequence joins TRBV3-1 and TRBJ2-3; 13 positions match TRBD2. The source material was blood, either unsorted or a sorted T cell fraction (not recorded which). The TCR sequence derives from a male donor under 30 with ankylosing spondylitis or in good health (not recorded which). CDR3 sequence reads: CASSPSTARLAGGDTQYF. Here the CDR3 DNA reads TGTGCCAGCAGCCCAAGTACCGCTAGACTAGCGGGAGGCGATACGCAGTATTTT.